This T cell receptor beta chain was captured by sequencing in a study of cytomegalovirus exposure and HLA in healthy donors. Turning to this clone: The junction departs from the called germline gene at one end, perhaps through a read error.

CDR1 and CDR2 (germline): SEHNR, FQNEAQ (reference sequence). The CDR3 covers 17 residues. PCR involved 60 Vbeta and 13 Jbeta primers. Some clones are missing from TCRdb's copy, which holds only in-frame ones; the method was immunoSEQ multiplex PCR. The table lists over 200,000 clones, 70% to 85% of them singletons. The material sequenced was PBMCs. The rearrangement joins TRBV7-9 to TRBJ1-6, with a tentative D call TRBD1 (6 bases). The TCR originated in a woman aged 40 to 55 in good health and CMV-seronegative. CDR3 protein: CSSSSLLGANINSPLHF. CDR3 bases: TGTTCCAGCAGCTCGCTATTGGGGGCCAATATAAATTCACCCCTCCACTTT.